The rows below give T cell receptor beta chains drawn from one sample of a study of blood T cell repertoires in COVID-19. Sequencing used immunoSEQ multiplex PCR; TCRdb keeps in-frame clones, though not all of them. The sample has over 150,000 clones; less than 85% are singletons. The source material was peripheral blood. The receptors were gathered from a woman older than 75 with active or convalescent COVID-19. Each CDR3 is given with its conserved first and last residue. The D gene is left open where the match is weak. Rows may omit the clone size; those that give it use once, few, many or a size class.

v_call: TRBV19; clone_size: NA; cdr3_length: 14; j_call: TRBJ2-1; d_call: TRBD2; cdr3_aa: CASGVNLADPKQFF; cdr3_nt: TGTGCCAGTGGCGTAAACCTAGCGGACCCTAAGCAGTTCTTC
v_call: TRBV18; clone_size: NA; cdr3_length: 14; j_call: TRBJ1-1; d_call: TRBD1; cdr3_aa: CASSRDSMNTEAFF; cdr3_nt: TGTGCCAGCTCGAGGGACAGCATGAACACTGAAGCTTTCTTT
v_call: TRBV13; clone_size: NA; cdr3_length: 13; j_call: TRBJ1-1; d_call: NA; cdr3_aa: CASSLRQRTEAFF; cdr3_nt: TGTGCCAGCAGTCTACGACAGCGCACTGAAGCTTTCTTT
v_call: TRBV28; clone_size: NA; cdr3_length: 12; j_call: TRBJ1-1; d_call: TRBD1; cdr3_aa: CASSTGGTEAFF; cdr3_nt: TGTGCCAGCAGTACAGGGGGCACTGAAGCTTTCTTT
v_call: TRBV11-2; clone_size: once; cdr3_length: 15; j_call: TRBJ1-1; d_call: NA; cdr3_aa: CASSLPGVRNTEAFF; cdr3_nt: TGTGCCAGCAGCCTCCCAGGGGTTCGGAACACTGAAGCTTTCTTT
v_call: TRBV5-1; clone_size: NA; cdr3_length: 15; j_call: TRBJ1-1; d_call: NA; cdr3_aa: CASSFSGRPGTEAFF; cdr3_nt: TGCGCCAGCAGCTTCAGCGGACGCCCCGGGACTGAAGCTTTCTTT
v_call: TRBV4-1; clone_size: NA; cdr3_length: 13; j_call: TRBJ1-5; d_call: TRBD1; cdr3_aa: CASSRTGGQPQHF; cdr3_nt: TGCGCCAGCAGCCGGACAGGGGGTCAGCCCCAGCATTTT
v_call: TRBV5-1; clone_size: NA; cdr3_length: 15; j_call: TRBJ2-1; d_call: TRBD2; cdr3_aa: CASSPGLAGYNEQFF; cdr3_nt: TGCGCCAGCAGCCCTGGACTAGCGGGCTACAATGAGCAGTTCTTC
v_call: TRBV25-1; clone_size: NA; cdr3_length: 15; j_call: TRBJ2-7; d_call: TRBD2; cdr3_aa: CASSDSGGRRYEQYF; cdr3_nt: TGTGCCAGCAGTGATTCTGGCGGGAGGAGGTACGAGCAGTACTTC
v_call: TRBV7-9; clone_size: NA; cdr3_length: 17; j_call: TRBJ1-6; d_call: TRBD1; cdr3_aa: CASRHINRDRENSPLHF; cdr3_nt: TGTGCCAGCAGGCATATTAACCGGGACAGGGAAAATTCACCCCTCCACTTT
v_call: TRBV6-5; clone_size: NA; cdr3_length: 15; j_call: TRBJ1-3; d_call: NA; cdr3_aa: CASSVGLISGNTIYF; cdr3_nt: TGTGCCAGCAGCGTTGGACTGATCTCTGGAAACACCATATATTTT
v_call: TRBV7-3; clone_size: NA; cdr3_length: 15; j_call: TRBJ1-6; d_call: TRBD1; cdr3_aa: CASSRSGQGDSPLHF; cdr3_nt: TGTGCCAGCAGCCGTTCGGGACAGGGCGACTCACCCCTCCACTTT
v_call: TRBV6-5; clone_size: NA; cdr3_length: 13; j_call: TRBJ1-5; d_call: NA; cdr3_aa: CASRRDLNQPQHF; cdr3_nt: TGTGCCAGCAGGCGGGACCTCAATCAGCCCCAGCATTTT
v_call: TRBV6-5; clone_size: NA; cdr3_length: 13; j_call: TRBJ1-1; d_call: NA; cdr3_aa: CATAGYGATEAFF; cdr3_nt: TGTGCCACCGCGGGGTATGGGGCCACTGAAGCTTTCTTT